The 29 T cell receptor beta chains in this list originate from one sample, sequenced in a study of T cells in Graves' hyperthyroidism and ophthalmopathy (dated by TCRdb to about 2019). The library was built by means of multiplex PCR. The listed sequencing device is Illumina HiSeq 2000. The TCR beta CDR3 regions were amplified from the RNA transcripts. A first-round RT-PCR of the TCR CDR3 used the HTBI primer set with the Qiagen OneStep RT-PCR kit. The raw public data were reprocessed by TCRdb itself: fastp quality trimming at Q25, MiXCR clonotype calling, in-frame beta chains only. Under each unique CDR3 protein, matching rows form one entry showing the most common genes and DNA. The sample table contains about 420,000 distinct CDR3 sequences; only one count was recorded for roughly an eighth of them. 5.3% of the sample is held by the ten biggest clonotypes. Specimen: blood. The receptors stem from a woman aged 18-29 years with Graves' hyperthyroidism.

This clonotype has more than one count but fewer than ten. A read error may produce the germline difference seen at one junction end. V gene TRBV5-1 combines with J gene TRBJ2-1, with 10 bases lining up with TRBD2. Germline V gene sequence: CDR1 SGHRS, CDR2 YFSETQ. The CDR3 has 19 residues. This chain's CDR3 is CASSLSSGSIRRRDNERFF. CDR3 sequence (DNA): TGCGCCAGCAGCTTGTCTAGCGGGAGTATTCGACGTCGGGACAATGAGCGGTTCTTC.

In this sample, this clonotype turned up many times. The V gene is TRBV7-9, the J gene TRBJ2-3; D not certain. Germline V gene lookup returns CDR1 SEHNR and CDR2 FQNEAQ (reference sequence). The ends were cut back, 1 base at V and 2 bases at J, with 7 bases in the middle. This CDR3 is built from 14 residues. CDR3 nucleotide sequence: TGTGCCAGCAGCTTAGAGGCGTTCACAGATACGCAGTATTTT. It specifies CASSLEAFTDTQYF. Combining the CDR3 with reference TRBV7-9 and TRBJ2-3 gives the whole variable domain DTGVSQNPRHKITKRGQNVTFRCDPISEHNRLYWYRQTLGQGPEFLTYFQNEAQLEKSRLLSDRFSAERPKGSFSTLEIQRTEQGDSAMYLCASSLEAFTDTQYFGPGTRLTVL.

A word on this clonotype: A much larger clone lies a single base off, so this may be a read error. No conserved phenylalanine or tryptophan is present at the end of the CDR3, so a read error is the likely explanation. The J gene is TRBJ1-1, the V gene TRBV6-2 or TRBV6-3; D is unclear. The CDR3 runs to 14 residues. With 6 bases removed from V and 0 bases from J, the gap between germline ends came to 11 bases. Germline CDR1 MNHEY, CDR2 SVGEGT. CDR3 region: CASRPGVLNTEAFS. The DNA for the CDR3 is TGTGCCAGCAGGCCTGGGGTTCTGAACACTGAAGCTTTCTCT.

This chain joins TRBV13 and TRBJ2-7; 7 nucleotides match TRBD2. V trimming: 0 bases; J trimming: 2 bases; junction bases outside the gene matches: 4. In germline, CDR1 is PRHDT, CDR2 FYEKMQ (reference sequence). The CDR3 has 15 residues. Here the CDR3 DNA reads TGTGCCAGCAGCTTAGGGGGGACTAACACCTACGAGCAGTACTTC. Its protein product is CASSLGGTNTYEQYF.

This clonotype was seen a few times. The CDR3: CASSLRSGRLGNEQFF. The DNA of the CDR3 is TGTGCCAGCAGTCTTCGGTCCGGGAGGCTCGGTAATGAGCAGTTCTTC. The J gene is TRBJ2-1, the V gene TRBV27, with 7 bases identical to TRBD2. V shed 5 bases, J shed 7 bases, and the junction held 14 bases outside the gene matches. This CDR3 has 16 residues. Germline CDR1 and CDR2: MNHEY and SMNVEV (reference sequence).

This clonotype has more than one count but fewer than ten. The V call is TRBV2, the J call TRBJ1-1; no clear D gene. V lost 8 bases and J 6 bases, leaving 7 bases between the germline ends. Germline CDR1 is SNHLY and CDR2 is FYNNEI. The CDR3 runs to 10 residues. The CDR3 is CASGLAEAFF. CDR3 coding DNA: TGTGCCAGCGGCCTGGCTGAAGCTTTCTTT. Using reference TRBV2 and TRBJ1-1 for the parts outside the CDR3, the full variable domain is EPEVTQTPSHQVTQMGQEVILRCVPISNHLYFYWYRQILGQKVEFLVSFYNNEISEKSEIFDDQFSVERPDGSNFTLKIRSTKLEDSAMYFCASGLAEAFFGQGTRLTVV.

This clonotype has ten or more counts. The chain joins TRBV12-3 or TRBV12-4 to TRBJ2-7; tentatively, D is TRBD1 or TRBD2 (5 bases each). The CDR3 contains 14 residues. Deletions cut 2 bases from V and 6 bases from J, with 14 bases between. The CDR3 DNA is TGTGCCAGCAGTTTATACGGGACGTCTTTCGAGCAGTACTTC. This encodes CASSLYGTSFEQYF.

This chain uses TRBV6-1 with TRBJ2-3; the D is unclear. Germline CDR1 is MNHNS and CDR2 is SASEGT. The V and J ends lost 4 bases and 6 bases respectively, with 14 bases between them. The CDR3 length is 14 residues. The CDR3 loop reads CASSGKVLVDTQYF. As DNA, the CDR3 is TGTGCCAGCAGTGGAAAGGTACTGGTGGATACGCAGTATTTT.

This clonotype was counted at least ten times. The rearrangement links TRBV12-3 or TRBV12-4 to TRBJ1-2; perhaps TRBD1 as D (6 bases). V was trimmed by 5 bases and J by 8 bases, leaving 18 bases between them. The CDR3 is 14 residues long. The CDR3 DNA reads as TGTGCCAGCAGTCCTTCCTTCACAGGGTTGGGCTACACCTTC. Residues: CASSPSFTGLGYTF.

This clonotype was seen a few times. The CDR3 DNA follows: TGCAGTTTCGGGGGGCCGATAAGCACAGATACGCAGTATTTT. Translated: CSFGGPISTDTQYF. The V and J genes are TRBV20-1 and TRBJ2-3; D perhaps matches TRBD2 (7 bases). Between the trimmed V and J ends, which lost 8 bases and 0 bases, there was a span of 15 bases. Germline CDR1 reads DFQATT; CDR2 reads SNEGSKA (reference sequence). The CDR3 extends over 14 amino acids.

The chain joins TRBV29-1 to TRBJ2-3; 11 nucleotides agree with TRBD1. V lost 4 bases, J lost 3 bases, and 15 bases stayed unmatched. This CDR3 is 18 amino acids long. In germline, CDR1 is SQVTM, CDR2 ANQGSEA. The CDR3 nucleotides read TGCAGCGTTGTTTGGGGCCCGGACAGGGGGCGGTTGACAGATACGCAGTATTTT. The encoded protein is CSVVWGPDRGRLTDTQYF.

In its sample, this clonotype was seen a few times. The chain joins TRBV20-1 to TRBJ2-3, with 9 bases lining up with TRBD2. CDR3 length equals 14 residues. The germline V gene has CDR1 DFQATT and CDR2 SNEGSKA (reference sequence). V shed 5 bases, J shed 0 bases, and the junction held 3 bases outside the gene matches. The DNA of the CDR3 is TGCAGTGCTCTAGCGGGGCATAGCACAGATACGCAGTATTTT. Its protein is CSALAGHSTDTQYF.

The chain is built from TRBV9 and TRBJ2-3; D is uncertain. This CDR3 contains 16 residues. Deletions cut 4 bases from V and 0 bases from J, with 15 bases between. Germline V gene sequence: CDR1 SGDLS, CDR2 YYNGEE. The DNA of the CDR3 is TGTGCCAGCAGCTATCGTTCGGGCCGTAGCACAGATACGCAGTATTTT. Its protein product is CASSYRSGRSTDTQYF.

This clonotype was recorded a few times. The chain carries TRBV12-3 or TRBV12-4 and TRBJ2-4; TRBD1 might be the D (6 bases). Between the trimmed V and J ends, which lost 8 bases and 11 bases, there was a span of 19 bases. The CDR3 runs to 13 residues. CDR3 protein: CASRTQGARVQYF. The CDR3 DNA follows: TGTGCCAGCCGAACACAGGGTGCGAGGGTTCAGTACTTC.

The chain carries TRBV6-1 and TRBJ1-1; 9 bases map to TRBD1. The CDR3 extends over 15 amino acids. Trimming removed 4 bases from V and 0 bases from J; junction bases left unmatched: 3. Germline values: CDR1 MNHNS, CDR2 SASEGT. The CDR3 region has the DNA TGTGCCAGCAGTGGAAGACAGGGGGTGAACACTGAAGCTTTCTTT. Its protein is CASSGRQGVNTEAFF.

This clonotype has ten or more counts. The chain recombines TRBV12-3 or TRBV12-4 with TRBJ1-1; a possible D gene is TRBD1 (5 bases). V lost 3 bases, J lost 4 bases, and 9 bases lay in between. The CDR3 is made up of 13 amino acids. CDR3 in amino acids: CASSFAGGTEAFF. CDR3 nucleotides: TGTGCCAGCAGTTTCGCGGGGGGCACTGAAGCTTTCTTT.

This clonotype was seen only a few times. This chain connects TRBV7-9 to TRBJ1-6, with D tentatively TRBD1 (6 bases). The CDR3 totals 16 residues. The germline V and J ends were trimmed by 5 bases and 6 bases, with 17 bases remaining between them. Germline assignment: CDR1 SEHNR and CDR2 FQNEAQ (reference sequence). CDR3 coding DNA: TGTGCCAGCAGCCTAAGGGGGGGCTCGGGTAATTCACCCCTCCACTTT. It specifies CASSLRGGSGNSPLHF.

The CDR3 nucleotides read TGTGCCAGCAGTAAGGGGGGGGATCGAAACACCATATATTTT. Protein product: CASSKGGDRNTIYF. The chain has TRBV12-3 or TRBV12-4 and TRBJ1-3; TRBD1 might be the D (6 bases). This CDR3 is built from 14 residues. Trimming removed 5 bases at V and 5 bases at J, with 13 bases between.

This clonotype occurred many times. The chain has TRBV28 and TRBJ2-7; 8 bases are a match to TRBD1. V dropped 5 bases and J dropped 2; count of bases not matched to a gene: 8. Germline loops: CDR1 MDHEN, CDR2 SYDVKM. The CDR3 covers 15 residues. CDR3 in amino acids: CASSPTYRGTYEQYF. The CDR3 DNA reads TGTGCCAGCAGTCCCACATACAGGGGGACCTACGAGCAGTACTTC.

This clonotype was seen repeatedly, ten times or more. This chain joins TRBV6-1 and TRBJ2-7; 7 bases map to TRBD1. The CDR3 sequence is 11 residues long. Unmatched junction bases numbered 3, after V lost 8 bases and J lost 5 bases. The germline gives CDR1 MNHNS, CDR2 SASEGT. The CDR3 here is CASLGGHEQYF. In DNA, the CDR3 is TGTGCCAGCTTAGGGGGCCACGAGCAGTACTTC.

At least ten counts were recorded for this clonotype. This chain joins TRBV6-2 or TRBV6-3 and TRBJ2-7; D tentatively fits TRBD1 or TRBD2 (5 bases each). V was pared by 5 bases and J by 1 base, with 12 bases between. This CDR3 has 14 amino acids. The germline V gene has CDR1 MNHEY and CDR2 SVGEGT. CDR3 nucleotide sequence: TGTGCCAGCAGTCCGCTCAGGGAGTCCTACGAGCAGTACTTC. As protein: CASSPLRESYEQYF.

The V gene is TRBV4-1, the J gene TRBJ1-1, with TRBD1 matching 7 bases. Losses at the gene ends were 0 bases for V and 4 bases for J; bases not matched to a gene: 8. Germline V gives CDR1 MGHRA, CDR2 YSYEKL. The CDR3 runs to 16 residues. CDR3 nucleotides: TGCGCCAGCAGCCAAGAAAAGCCTCGACAGGGCACTGAAGCTTTCTTT. This codes for CASSQEKPRQGTEAFF.

This clonotype was picked up a small number of times. The rearrangement links TRBV9 to TRBJ1-1; TRBD1 might be the D (6 bases). The CDR3 has 13 amino acids. The V gene lost 3 bases and the J gene lost 6 bases, with 12 bases spanning the gap. Germline CDR1 reads SGDLS; CDR2 reads YYNGEE. CDR3 sequence: CASSGERGAEAFF. The CDR3 DNA reads as TGTGCCAGCAGCGGAGAAAGGGGGGCTGAAGCTTTCTTT.

This clonotype came up once. Relative to the germline gene, one junction end is altered; a read error may explain this. The V and J genes are TRBV6-5 and TRBJ1-5; TRBD1 might be the D (5 bases). The CDR3 is 14 residues long. Germline CDR1 MNHEY, CDR2 SVGAGI. In DNA, the CDR3 is TGTGCCAGCAATTACTCGGGACCTAATCAGCCCCAGCATTTT. This codes for CASNYSGPNQPQHF.

As to this clonotype: This may stem from a read error, because a much larger clone lies one nucleotide away. The J gene is TRBJ2-2, the V gene TRBV6-1, with TRBD1 matching 9 bases. Trimming took 7 bases from V and 3 from J; bases not matched to a gene: 3. Germline V gives CDR1 MNHNS, CDR2 SASEGT. There are 14 residues in the CDR3. CDR3 region: CASTWTGDTGELFF. The CDR3 nucleotides are TGTGCCAGCACCTGGACAGGGGACACCGGGGAGCTGTTTTTT.

This clonotype was recorded at least ten times. For the CDR3, the DNA is TGCAGTGCTAGAGCCGGGACAACGAACACTGAAGCTTTCTTT. It is translated as CSARAGTTNTEAFF. The rearrangement joins TRBV20-1 to TRBJ1-1; D perhaps matches TRBD1 (6 bases). The CDR3 is made up of 14 amino acids. V was clipped by 1 base and J by 1 base, with 10 bases between them. Germline CDR1 DFQATT, CDR2 SNEGSKA (reference sequence).

This clonotype was detected a few times. The chain is built from TRBV29-1 and TRBJ1-1, with D uncertain. Per the germline V gene, CDR1 is SQVTM and CDR2 is ANQGSEA. The CDR3 has 12 residues. V lost 5 bases and J 0 bases, leaving 7 bases between the germline ends. The CDR3: CSVFQMNTEAFF. DNA of the CDR3: TGCAGCGTTTTTCAAATGAACACTGAAGCTTTCTTT. The whole variable domain, remainder taken from reference TRBV29-1 and TRBJ1-1, is SAVISQKPSRDICQRGTSLTIQCQVDSQVTMMFWYRQQPGQSLTLIATANQGSEATYESGFVIDKFPISRPNLTFSTLTVSNMSPEDSSIYLCSVFQMNTEAFFGQGTRLTVV.

The J gene is TRBJ2-1, the V gene TRBV3-2; the table assigns TRBD2, which was not confirmed against the DNA. TRBV3-2 is listed as a pseudogene. The CDR3 totals 15 residues. The CDR3 reads CASSQDTPSGDEQFF. In DNA, the CDR3 is TGTGCCAGCAGCCAAGATACGCCTAGCGGCGATGAGCAGTTCTTC.

This clonotype was counted between two and nine times. This chain uses TRBV19 with TRBJ2-2, with a weak D call TRBD2 (5 bases). The V end was cut by 4 bases, the J end by 0 bases, with 9 bases between. The CDR3 consists of 15 residues. CDR1 is LNHDA and CDR2 is SQIVND in the germline V gene (reference sequence). CDR3 nucleotides: TGTGCCAGTAGTACCCCGGGATCGAACACCGGGGAGCTGTTTTTT. Encoded protein: CASSTPGSNTGELFF.